The TCR beta chain described here comes from a study of vaccination effects on CD4 cells after COVID-19. On the study more broadly: Pools of viral peptides were used by the ViraFEST assay to expand antigen-specific CD4+ T cells ahead of sequencing. Samples taken from a few convalescent patients early and late after vaccination were obtained.

The CDR3 contains 16 residues. The V gene's germline CDR1 is MNHEY and CDR2 SMNVEV (reference sequence). Trimming took off 1 base at V and 0 bases at J, with 12 bases between the two ends. Subsequent to 10 days of culture, CD4+ T cells were isolated. Infection with SARS-CoV-2 occurred in the person between March and December 2020, and PCR confirmed it. The cohort was immunized with two doses of either the BNT162b2 or mRNA-1273 vaccine. Half-medium changes using IL-2 medium occurred on days 3 and 7. Data came from immunoSEQ multiplex PCR; TCRdb stores just in-frame clones and leaves some out. The sample yields over 35,000 clones, around 76% seen once. Study findings and constraints: Convalescents' post-vaccination spike-reactive clones were chiefly new, vaccine-induced ones.

This clone is a singleton in its sample. Its antigen is unidentified. The rearrangement joins TRBV27 to TRBJ1-2; D call uncertain. This receptor was identified in a human donor who had a prior SARS-CoV-2 infection. Sequencing was performed on CD4+ T cells from PBMCs cultured without peptide, taken after COVID-19 vaccination. The chain's CDR3 is CASSLLGGTTNYGYTF. In nucleotides, the CDR3 is TGTGCCAGCAGTTTATTGGGCGGAACAACTAACTATGGCTACACCTTC.